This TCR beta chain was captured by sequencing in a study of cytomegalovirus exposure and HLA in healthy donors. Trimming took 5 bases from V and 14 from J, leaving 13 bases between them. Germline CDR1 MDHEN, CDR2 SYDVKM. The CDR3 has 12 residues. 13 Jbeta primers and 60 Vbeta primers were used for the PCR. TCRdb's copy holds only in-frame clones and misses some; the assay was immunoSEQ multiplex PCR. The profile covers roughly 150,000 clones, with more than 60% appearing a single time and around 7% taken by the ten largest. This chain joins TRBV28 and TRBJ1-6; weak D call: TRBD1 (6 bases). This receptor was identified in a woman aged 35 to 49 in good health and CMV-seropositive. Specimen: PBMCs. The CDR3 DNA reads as TGTGCCAGCAGTAGACTTGGACAGACCCTCCACTTT. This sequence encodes CASSRLGQTLHF.